Presented here are 9 T cell receptor beta chains from one specimen sequenced in a study of CD8+ T cells in alopecia areata. The treatment here: oral pan-JAK inhibitor, 5-10 mg twice daily. Extracted RNA was reverse transcribed, and the resulting cDNA served as sequencing template. Measured with immunoSEQ multiplex PCR; TCRdb has only the in-frame clones, and not every one. Here the sample spans around 300,000 clones, about 62% being singletons. Here the sequenced sample was CD4+ T cells sorted from blood, taken at week 52, from a patient treated with tofacitinib. The source is a human donor with alopecia areata.

The genes are TRBV7-3 and TRBJ1-2; D not certain. CDR3 length: 13 residues. Trimming pared 2 bases from V and 7 bases from J, leaving 11 bases between. Germline CDR1 SGHTA, CDR2 FQGTGA. For the CDR3, the DNA is TGTGCCAGCAGCTTATCCGGGGTAATTGGCTACACCTTC. This encodes CASSLSGVIGYTF. The complete variable domain, with remaining parts taken from reference TRBV7-3 and TRBJ1-2, reads GAGVSQTPSNKVTEKGKYVELRCDPISGHTALYWYRQSLGQGPEFLIYFQGTGAADDSGLPNDRFFAVRPEGSVSTLKIQRTERGDSAVYLCASSLSGVIGYTFGSGTRLTVV.

This chain links TRBV9 with TRBJ2-3; TRBD2 aligns across 12 bases. Germline CDR1 reads SGDLS; CDR2 reads YYNGEE. J lost 14 bases, V lost 4 bases, and 11 bases had no gene match. The length of the CDR3 is 14 residues. CDR3 nucleotides: TGTGCCAGCAGCCCCCAGACTAGCGGGGGCCTGGGGTATTTT. Its translation is CASSPQTSGGLGYF.

This clone was observed a handful of times. J is TRBJ2-4 and V is TRBV18; possibly TRBD1 or TRBD2 for D (5 bases each). The CDR3 covers 15 residues. With 1 base removed from V and 7 bases from J, the gap between germline ends came to 14 bases. Per germline, CDR1 KGHSH and CDR2 LQKENI. CDR3 coding DNA: TGTGCCAGCTCACCACTCCCACACGAGGGGAACATTCAGTACTTC. This codes for CASSPLPHEGNIQYF.

The table lists this clone with a few counts. V and J are TRBV7-9 and TRBJ2-3; D may be TRBD2 (6 bases). V shed 2 bases and J shed 1 base, with 16 bases lying between them. CDR1 and CDR2 from the germline V gene are SEHNR and FQNEAQ (reference sequence). The CDR3 loop spans 17 amino acids. The CDR3 sequence is CASSLSAGPSRTDTQYF. For the CDR3, the DNA is TGTGCCAGCAGCTTATCGGCGGGGCCCTCTCGCACAGATACGCAGTATTTT.

This clone is a singleton in its sample. V is TRBV11-2 and J is TRBJ2-1; 9 bases fit TRBD1. The length of the CDR3 is 16 residues. Germline V gives CDR1 SGHAT, CDR2 FQNNGV. Trimming at V came to 1 base and at J to 1 base, leaving 2 bases not matched to a gene. DNA of the CDR3: TGTGCCAGCAGCTTAGTACAGGGGGCTTCCTACAATGAGCAGTTCTTC. Its protein is CASSLVQGASYNEQFF.

The V gene is TRBV6-5, the J gene TRBJ2-2; TRBD1 is a possible D gene (6 bases). V was cut by 1 base and J by 2 bases, with 11 bases left in between. The CDR3 totals 16 residues. Germline values: CDR1 MNHEY, CDR2 SVGAGI. The CDR3 reads CASSYWQGSNTGELFF. CDR3 DNA: TGTGCCAGCAGTTACTGGCAGGGGTCTAACACCGGGGAGCTGTTTTTT.

The CDR3 DNA sequence: TGTGCCAGCAGTCCGACAGGGTATAATTCACCCCTCCACTTT. Translating gives CASSPTGYNSPLHF. The rearrangement joins TRBV27 to TRBJ1-6; 7 bases are shared with TRBD1. The CDR3 contains 14 residues. The V gene end was trimmed by 5 bases and the J gene end by 4 bases; junction bases not matched to a gene: 2. Germline lookup yields CDR1 MNHEY and CDR2 SMNVEV (reference sequence).

The chain recombines TRBV2 with TRBJ1-6; D unresolved. V lost 10 bases and J lost 7, with 14 bases in between. The CDR3 is 13 amino acids. Germline CDR1 reads SNHLY; CDR2 reads FYNNEI. CDR3 sequence (DNA): TGTGCCACCCTCGGAACAAAGAATTCACCCCTCCACTTT. Translated, it gives CATLGTKNSPLHF.

This chain uses TRBV4-1 with TRBJ2-1; 7 nucleotides agree with TRBD2. The CDR3 runs to 15 residues. The V gene end was trimmed by 5 bases and the J gene end by 6 bases; junction bases not matched to a gene: 10. Looked up from germline, CDR1 is MGHRA and CDR2 is YSYEKL. The CDR3 DNA sequence: TGCGCCAGCAGCATCCGGGACTATCCCCTCAATGAGCAGTTCTTC. Residues: CASSIRDYPLNEQFF.